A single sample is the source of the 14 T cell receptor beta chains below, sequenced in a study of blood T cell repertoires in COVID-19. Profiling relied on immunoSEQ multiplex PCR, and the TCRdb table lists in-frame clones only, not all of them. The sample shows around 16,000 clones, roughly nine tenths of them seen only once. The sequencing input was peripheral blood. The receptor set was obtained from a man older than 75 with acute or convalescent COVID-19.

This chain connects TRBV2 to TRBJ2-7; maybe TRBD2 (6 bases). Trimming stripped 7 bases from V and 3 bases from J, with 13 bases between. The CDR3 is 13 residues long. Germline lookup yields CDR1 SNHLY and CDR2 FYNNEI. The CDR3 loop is CASKRAEDYEQYF. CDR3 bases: TGTGCCAGCAAGCGGGCAGAAGACTACGAGCAGTACTTC.

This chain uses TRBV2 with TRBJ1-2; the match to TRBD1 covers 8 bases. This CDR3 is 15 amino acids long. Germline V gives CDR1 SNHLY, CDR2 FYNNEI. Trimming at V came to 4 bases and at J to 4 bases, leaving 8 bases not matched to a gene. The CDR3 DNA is TGTGCCAGCAGTGGCCCCCAGGACAGGGTCTATGGCTACACCTTC. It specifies CASSGPQDRVYGYTF.

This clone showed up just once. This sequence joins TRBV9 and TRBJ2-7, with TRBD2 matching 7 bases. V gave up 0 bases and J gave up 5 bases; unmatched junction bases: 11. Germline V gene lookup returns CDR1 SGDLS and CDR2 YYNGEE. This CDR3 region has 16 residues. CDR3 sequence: CASSVEASGPRNEQYF. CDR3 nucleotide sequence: TGTGCCAGCAGCGTAGAGGCTAGCGGACCTAGGAACGAGCAGTACTTC. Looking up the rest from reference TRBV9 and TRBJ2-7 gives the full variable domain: DSGVTQTPKHLITATGQRVTLRCSPRSGDLSVYWYQQSLDQGLQFLIQYYNGEERAKGNILERFSAQQFPDLHSELNLSSLELGDSALYFCASSVEASGPRNEQYFGPGTRLTVT.

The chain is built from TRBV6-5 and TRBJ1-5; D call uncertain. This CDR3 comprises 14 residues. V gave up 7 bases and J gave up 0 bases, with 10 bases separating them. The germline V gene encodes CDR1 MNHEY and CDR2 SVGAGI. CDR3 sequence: CASTQIYSNQPQHF. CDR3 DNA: TGTGCCAGCACTCAGATATATAGCAATCAGCCCCAGCATTTT.

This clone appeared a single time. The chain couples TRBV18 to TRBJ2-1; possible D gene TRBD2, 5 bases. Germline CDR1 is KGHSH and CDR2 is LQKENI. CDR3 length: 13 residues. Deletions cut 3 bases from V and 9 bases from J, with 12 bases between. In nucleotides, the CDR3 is TGTGCCAGCTCACCGGCGCTAGCCGGTGAGCAGTTCTTC. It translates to CASSPALAGEQFF.

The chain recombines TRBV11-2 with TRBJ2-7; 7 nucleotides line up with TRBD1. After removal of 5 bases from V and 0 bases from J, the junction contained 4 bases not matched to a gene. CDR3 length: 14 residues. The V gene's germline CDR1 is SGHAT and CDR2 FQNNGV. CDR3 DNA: TGTGCCAGCAGCACGGGACAGTCCTCCTACGAGCAGTACTTC. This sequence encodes CASSTGQSSYEQYF.

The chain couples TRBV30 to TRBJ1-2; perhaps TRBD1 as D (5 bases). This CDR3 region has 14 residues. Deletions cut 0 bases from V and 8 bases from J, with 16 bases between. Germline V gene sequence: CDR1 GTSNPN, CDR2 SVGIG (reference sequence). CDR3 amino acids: CAWSVFVQGGGYTF. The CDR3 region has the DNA TGTGCCTGGAGTGTATTCGTCCAGGGAGGCGGCTACACCTTC.

Here the CDR3 reads CASSMDRGGYGYTF. In DNA, the CDR3 is TGTGCCAGTAGTATGGACAGGGGCGGCTATGGCTACACCTTC. The rearrangement joins TRBV19 to TRBJ1-2; 9 positions match TRBD1. The CDR3 has 14 residues. CDR1 is LNHDA, CDR2 SQIVND, per germline (reference sequence). Trimming cost V 3 bases and J 4 bases; bases outside gene matches: 3.

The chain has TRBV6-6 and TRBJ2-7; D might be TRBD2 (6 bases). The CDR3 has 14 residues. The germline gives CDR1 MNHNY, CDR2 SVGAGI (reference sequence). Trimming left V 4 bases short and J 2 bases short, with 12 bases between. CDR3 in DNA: TGTGCCAGCAGTTTAGGGACTGGACCCTACGAGCAGTACTTC. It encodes CASSLGTGPYEQYF.

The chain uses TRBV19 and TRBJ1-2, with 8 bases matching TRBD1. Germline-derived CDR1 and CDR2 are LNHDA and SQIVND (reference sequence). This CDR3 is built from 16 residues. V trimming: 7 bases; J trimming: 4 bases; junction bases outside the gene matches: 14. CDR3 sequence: CASTPRDRPAGYGYTF. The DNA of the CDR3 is TGTGCCAGTACCCCTAGGGACAGGCCCGCGGGCTATGGCTACACCTTC.

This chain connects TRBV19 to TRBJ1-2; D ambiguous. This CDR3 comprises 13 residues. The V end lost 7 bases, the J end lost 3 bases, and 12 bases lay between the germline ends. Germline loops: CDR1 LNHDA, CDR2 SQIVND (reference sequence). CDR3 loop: CASTQTAYYGYTF. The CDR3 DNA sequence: TGTGCCAGTACCCAAACAGCTTACTATGGCTACACCTTC.

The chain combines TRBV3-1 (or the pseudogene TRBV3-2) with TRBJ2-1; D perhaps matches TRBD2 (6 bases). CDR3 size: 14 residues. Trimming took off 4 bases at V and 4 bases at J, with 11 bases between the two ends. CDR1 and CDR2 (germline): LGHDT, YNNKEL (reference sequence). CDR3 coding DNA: TGTGCCAGCAGCCCTCGGGCGGGGTACAATGAGCAGTTCTTC. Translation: CASSPRAGYNEQFF.

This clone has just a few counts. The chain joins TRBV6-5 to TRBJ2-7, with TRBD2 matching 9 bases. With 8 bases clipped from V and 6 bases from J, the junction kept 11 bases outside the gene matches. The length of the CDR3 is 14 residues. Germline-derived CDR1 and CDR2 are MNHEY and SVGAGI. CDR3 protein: CASYEGLAVGEQYF. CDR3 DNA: TGTGCCAGCTATGAGGGACTAGCTGTCGGCGAGCAGTACTTC.

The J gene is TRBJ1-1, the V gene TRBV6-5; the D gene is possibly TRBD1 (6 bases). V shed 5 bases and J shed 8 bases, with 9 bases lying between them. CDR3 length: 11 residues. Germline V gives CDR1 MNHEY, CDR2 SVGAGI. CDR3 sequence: CASSQGTEAFF. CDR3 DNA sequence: TGTGCCAGCAGTCAGGGGACCGAAGCTTTCTTT.